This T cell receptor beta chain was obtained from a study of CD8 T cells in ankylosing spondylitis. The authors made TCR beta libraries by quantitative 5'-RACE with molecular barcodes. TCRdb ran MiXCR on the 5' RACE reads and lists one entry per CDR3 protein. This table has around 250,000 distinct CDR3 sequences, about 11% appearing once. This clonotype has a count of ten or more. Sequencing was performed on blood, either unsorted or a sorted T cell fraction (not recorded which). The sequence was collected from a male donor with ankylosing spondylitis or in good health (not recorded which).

The CDR3 nucleotides are TGTGCCAGCAGTTTTAGTGTCGGCTACACAGATACGCAGTATTTT. Its protein is CASSFSVGYTDTQYF. The chain couples TRBV12-3 or TRBV12-4 to TRBJ2-3; D call uncertain. This CDR3 spans 15 amino acids. The V end was cut by 3 bases, the J end by 2 bases, with 12 bases between.